This T cell receptor beta chain was captured by sequencing in a study of cytomegalovirus exposure and HLA in healthy donors. General observations from the study: According to the study, 150 to 200 TCR beta chains were cytomegalovirus-associated. A few chains linked to CMV were shown in vitro to be specific for CMV antigens. Across donors, most TCRs were seen rarely, yet some public ones were widespread. Reports indicated that the classifier achieved high specificity and sensitivity in diagnosing cytomegalovirus status.

This clone showed up just once. Antigen specificity is unknown. The CDR3 is 15 residues long. From germline, CDR1 is MNHEY and CDR2 SVGAGI. The V and J ends lost 6 bases and 0 bases, in that order; junction bases with no gene match: 8. Method: immunoSEQ multiplex PCR; TCRdb's copy keeps in-frame clones and lacks some. The table lists 55,000 to 80,000 clones, 94% of them singletons, with roughly 1.4% in the top ten. The clonotype comes from a man between 18 and 29 years old in good health and CMV-seropositive. The sample consisted of PBMCs. This chain connects TRBV6-5 to TRBJ2-7; 7 bases line up with TRBD1. CDR3 DNA: TGTGCCAGCAGCTCCCCGGGACAGAGCTCCTACGAGCAGTACTTC. Translated, it gives CASSSPGQSSYEQYF.